The 9 T cell receptor beta chains below come from one sample, sequenced in a study of OX40 agonist ivuxolimab in advanced cancers. Profiled with immunoSEQ multiplex PCR; TCRdb holds only in-frame clones, not every one. This sample carries tens of thousands of clones, 80% to 85% of them seen once, and the ten largest clones take about 0.65%. The sample here was CD4+ or CD8+ T cells sorted from blood, taken in a trial of the OX40 agonist ivuxolimab. These receptor sequences come from an adult with an advanced solid tumor such as melanoma, head and neck, liver or kidney cancer.

The chain couples TRBV29-1 to TRBJ1-2; 9 bases are a match to TRBD1. After removal of 6 bases from V and 4 bases from J, the junction contained 12 bases not matched to a gene. Germline CDR1 is SQVTM and CDR2 is ANQGSEA. This CDR3 has 15 residues. For the CDR3, the DNA is TGCAGCGTGGCCGCGGGACAGGGTCGCGGCTATGGCTACACCTTC. This sequence encodes CSVAAGQGRGYGYTF. Based on the CDR3 plus reference TRBV29-1 and TRBJ1-2, the full variable domain is SAVISQKPSRDICQRGTSLTIQCQVDSQVTMMFWYRQQPGQSLTLIATANQGSEATYESGFVIDKFPISRPNLTFSTLTVSNMSPEDSSIYLCSVAAGQGRGYGYTFGSGTRLTVV.

This clone occurred a few times. V gene TRBV28 combines with J gene TRBJ2-3; D may be TRBD1 (6 bases). The CDR3 contains 15 residues. V was pared by 1 base and J by 4 bases, with 12 bases between. The germline CDR1 and CDR2 sequences are MDHEN and SYDVKM. The CDR3 region is CASSLYVGAADTQYF. The DNA of the CDR3 is TGTGCCAGCAGTTTATACGTGGGGGCGGCAGATACGCAGTATTTT.

This chain connects TRBV9 to TRBJ2-3, with TRBD1 matching 9 bases. The junction had 3 bases not matched to a gene; V was cut back by 3 bases and J by 4 bases. CDR1 is SGDLS, CDR2 YYNGEE, per germline. The CDR3 consists of 14 residues. CDR3 DNA: TGTGCCAGCAGCGGGGGACAGGGAGCAGATACGCAGTATTTT. Protein sequence: CASSGGQGADTQYF.

The V gene is TRBV2, the J gene TRBJ1-2; no clear D gene. Germline V gives CDR1 SNHLY, CDR2 FYNNEI. V was clipped by 0 bases and J by 4 bases, with 12 bases between them. The CDR3 has 15 residues. The DNA of the CDR3 is TGTGCCAGCAGTGAAGCGCTAGAAGGATTCTATGGCTACACCTTC. Protein product: CASSEALEGFYGYTF.

The genes are TRBV7-9 and TRBJ2-7; D tentatively fits TRBD1 or TRBD2 (5 bases each). V was pared by 3 bases and J by 3 bases, with 15 bases between. There are 15 residues in the CDR3. Per the germline V gene, CDR1 is SEHNR and CDR2 is FQNEAQ (reference sequence). CDR3 sequence: CASSFSGQGDYEQYF. CDR3 bases: TGTGCCAGCAGCTTTAGTGGGCAGGGAGACTACGAGCAGTACTTC.

V is TRBV2 and J is TRBJ1-2, with 9 bases lining up with TRBD1. CDR3 length: 13 amino acids. The germline gives CDR1 SNHLY, CDR2 FYNNEI. Trimming cost V 6 bases and J 6 bases; bases outside gene matches: 5. CDR3: CASRGDRANGYTF. The CDR3 DNA follows: TGTGCCAGCAGGGGGGACAGGGCTAATGGCTACACCTTC.

The chain joins TRBV7-2 to TRBJ1-2; D may be TRBD1 (5 bases). The CDR3 totals 13 residues. Germline V lookup: CDR1 SGHTA, CDR2 FQGNSA. The V end was cut by 5 bases, the J end by 3 bases, with 10 bases between. In DNA, the CDR3 is TGTGCCAGCAGCCCCGGGACGGACTATGGCTACACCTTC. It encodes CASSPGTDYGYTF.

The V gene is TRBV20-1, the J gene TRBJ2-5; TRBD2 might be the D (6 bases). Germline CDR1 is DFQATT and CDR2 is SNEGSKA (reference sequence). The V and J ends lost 5 bases and 5 bases respectively, with 9 bases between them. The CDR3 contains 11 residues. CDR3 loop: CSAWAGETQYF. The CDR3 region has the DNA TGCAGTGCTTGGGCGGGGGAGACCCAGTACTTC.

CDR3 amino acids: CASSQDRASGGQRDTQYF. The CDR3 DNA sequence: TGCGCCAGCAGCCAAGATAGGGCTAGCGGGGGCCAACGAGATACGCAGTATTTT. The chain links TRBV4-1 to TRBJ2-3; 10 bases fit TRBD2. Trimming removed 0 bases from V and 5 bases from J; junction bases left unmatched: 11. CDR1 and CDR2 (germline): MGHRA, YSYEKL. The CDR3 loop spans 18 amino acids.